This TCR beta chain is from a study of T cells in Graves' hyperthyroidism and ophthalmopathy. Study outcomes and limitations: In the analysis, a 13 V-J model separated ophthalmopathy from stable hyperthyroidism. Model-based prediction identified ophthalmopathy a median around 6.5 months prior to its onset.

Authors of the study amplified TCR beta CDR3 regions from RNA transcripts. The TCR CDR3 was amplified in a first-round RT-PCR using the HTBI primer set. Using its own MiXCR run on the multiplex PCR reads, TCRdb lists one record per CDR3 protein. The table lists approximately 400,000 distinct CDR3 sequences, 15% to 17% of them singletons. This clonotype showed up just a few times. Its matching antigen is unknown. CDR1 is SQVTM and CDR2 is ANQGSEA in the germline V gene. The CDR3 has 15 amino acids. Trimming took 2 bases from V and 1 from J, leaving 12 bases between them. This receptor was identified in a woman aged 18-35 years with Graves' hyperthyroidism that later progressed to Graves' ophthalmopathy. The V gene is TRBV29-1, the J gene TRBJ2-1, with D possibly matching TRBD1 (5 bases). Sequencing used blood. CDR3 amino acids: CSVEHRSISYNEQFF. In nucleotides, the CDR3 is TGCAGCGTTGAACACAGGTCGATTTCCTACAATGAGCAGTTCTTC.